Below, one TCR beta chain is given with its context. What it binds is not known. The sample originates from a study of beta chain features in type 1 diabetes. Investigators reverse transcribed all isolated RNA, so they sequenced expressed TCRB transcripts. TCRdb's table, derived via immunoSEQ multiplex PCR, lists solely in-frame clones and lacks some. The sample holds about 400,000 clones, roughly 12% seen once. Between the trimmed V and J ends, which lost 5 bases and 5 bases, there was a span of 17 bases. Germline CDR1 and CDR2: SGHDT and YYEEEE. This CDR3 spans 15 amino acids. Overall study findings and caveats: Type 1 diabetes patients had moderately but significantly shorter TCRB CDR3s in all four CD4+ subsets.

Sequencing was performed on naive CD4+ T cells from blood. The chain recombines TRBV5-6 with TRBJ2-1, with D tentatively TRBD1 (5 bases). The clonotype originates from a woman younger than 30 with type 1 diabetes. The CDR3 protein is CASRPTGTWDNEQFF. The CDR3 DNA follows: TGTGCCAGCAGACCTACAGGTACCTGGGACAATGAGCAGTTCTTC.